The 15 T cell receptor beta chains below were found in one sample sequenced in a study of blood T cell repertoires in COVID-19. Profiled with immunoSEQ multiplex PCR; TCRdb holds only in-frame clones, not every one. Seen here are 200,000 to 250,000 clones, roughly four fifths observed once, and the top ten hold approximately 4.8%. Sequenced input: peripheral blood. The receptor source for this set is a woman between 70 and 85 years old with acute or convalescent COVID-19.

The V and J genes are TRBV4-1 and TRBJ1-4; a weak D match, TRBD1 (5 bases). CDR3 size: 16 residues. The V gene's germline CDR1 is MGHRA and CDR2 YSYEKL. The germline V and J ends were trimmed by 1 base and 4 bases, with 13 bases remaining between them. The CDR3 spells CASSQGIRAYNEKLFF. DNA of the CDR3: TGCGCCAGCAGCCAAGGGATCAGGGCCTATAATGAAAAACTGTTTTTT.

The gene calls are TRBV10-2 and TRBJ1-2; D is possibly TRBD1 (6 bases). V was clipped by 8 bases and J by 3 bases, with 19 bases between them. The germline gives CDR1 WSHSY, CDR2 SAAADI. This CDR3 has 15 amino acids. This CDR3 reads CASGQREGEDYGYTF. The CDR3 bases are TGCGCCAGCGGCCAGCGGGAGGGGGAGGACTATGGCTACACCTTC.

The rearrangement joins TRBV27 to TRBJ1-2; D possibly corresponds to TRBD1 (6 bases). The germline V gene has CDR1 MNHEY and CDR2 SMNVEV (reference sequence). The CDR3 contains 14 residues. V lost 4 bases and J lost 5, with 14 bases in between. CDR3 DNA: TGTGCCAGCAGTTCGAGAACTACAGGGTATGGCTACACCTTC. Translated, it gives CASSSRTTGYGYTF.

The gene calls are TRBV5-1 and TRBJ2-5; tentative D call: TRBD2 (5 bases). This CDR3 contains 16 residues. Trimming pared 3 bases from V and 2 bases from J, leaving 17 bases between. Germline CDR1 is SGHRS and CDR2 is YFSETQ. CDR3 coding DNA: TGCGCCAGCAGCTCGGGATCCAACCCTCCACAAGAGACCCAGTACTTC. It encodes CASSSGSNPPQETQYF.

V usage is TRBV3-1 (or the pseudogene TRBV3-2) and J usage is TRBJ1-6; D might be TRBD1 (6 bases). The germline V gene has CDR1 LGHDT and CDR2 YNNKEL (reference sequence). Trimming removed 3 bases from V and 5 bases from J, with 11 bases in between. The CDR3 extends over 15 amino acids. In DNA form, the CDR3 reads TGTGCCAGCAGCCACGGGGGGGCTAATAATTCACCCCTCCACTTT. Translating it yields CASSHGGANNSPLHF.

A few counts support this clone. The CDR3 sequence: CASSSQEDGEKLFF. In DNA form, the CDR3 reads TGTGCCAGCAGCTCGCAGGAAGACGGTGAAAAACTGTTTTTT. The chain joins TRBV7-2 to TRBJ1-4, with no clear D. This CDR3 has 14 amino acids. The V and J ends lost 4 bases and 7 bases respectively, with 13 bases between them. Germline CDR1 is SGHTA and CDR2 is FQGNSA. Based on the CDR3 plus reference TRBV7-2 and TRBJ1-4, the full variable domain is GAGVSQSPSNKVTEKGKDVELRCDPISGHTALYWYRQSLGQGLEFLIYFQGNSAPDKSGLPSDRFSAERTGGSVSTLTIQRTQQEDSAVYLCASSSQEDGEKLFFGSGTQLSVL.

The CDR3 loop reads CASSHGQRNEKLFF. The CDR3 DNA reads TGCGCCAGCAGCCATGGACAGAGAAATGAAAAACTGTTTTTT. The chain recombines TRBV4-3 with TRBJ1-4, with TRBD1 as a possible D gene (6 bases). The germline V gene has CDR1 LGHNA and CDR2 YSLEER. This CDR3 is 14 amino acids long. Trimming stripped 3 bases from V and 5 bases from J, with 10 bases between.

This sequence joins TRBV6-5 and TRBJ1-2; no clear D. CDR1 and CDR2 (germline): MNHEY, SVGAGI. The CDR3 extends over 11 amino acids. V lost 4 bases to trimming and J lost 5 bases, with 5 bases between them. Written as DNA, the CDR3 is TGTGCCAGCAGTTCCCCTTATGGCTACACCTTC. Its translation: CASSSPYGYTF.

This clone came up once. This chain links TRBV10-3 with TRBJ1-3; D gene ambiguous. The V end was cut by 2 bases, the J end by 0 bases, with 11 bases between. CDR1 and CDR2 (germline): ENHRY, SYGVKD. The CDR3 length is 16 residues. CDR3 bases: TGTGCCATCAGTGAGGAGGGAAGGACCTCTGGAAACACCATATATTTT. Its protein product is CAISEEGRTSGNTIYF.

The chain uses TRBV2 and TRBJ2-7; D is unclear. From germline, CDR1 is SNHLY and CDR2 FYNNEI. CDR3 length: 12 residues. V was shortened by 2 bases and J by 0 bases, with 2 bases between the two germline ends. The CDR3 DNA is TGTGCCAGCAGTGAATACTCCTACGAGCAGTACTTC. Its protein product is CASSEYSYEQYF. Variable domain in full (rest from reference TRBV2 and TRBJ2-7): EPEVTQTPSHQVTQMGQEVILRCVPISNHLYFYWYRQILGQKVEFLVSFYNNEISEKSEIFDDQFSVERPDGSNFTLKIRSTKLEDSAMYFCASSEYSYEQYFGPGTRLTVT.

This chain connects TRBV4-2 to TRBJ1-5; no clear D gene. CDR1 is LGHNA, CDR2 YNFKEQ, per germline. Trimming removed 0 bases at V and 4 bases at J, with 7 bases between. The CDR3 has 14 amino acids. The CDR3 DNA reads TGTGCCAGCAGCCAAGACTCAGTTAATCAGCCCCAGCATTTT. Translation: CASSQDSVNQPQHF.

The gene calls are TRBV7-9 and TRBJ1-2; D remains unclear. The CDR3 spans 16 residues. Germline CDR1 is SEHNR and CDR2 is FQNEAQ (reference sequence). V was trimmed by 1 base and J by 1 base, leaving 13 bases between them. The CDR3 loop reads CASSLGVSGDNYGYTF. In nucleotides, the CDR3 is TGTGCCAGCAGCTTAGGGGTATCGGGAGATAACTATGGCTACACCTTC. Filled out from reference TRBV7-9 and TRBJ1-2, the complete variable domain reads DTGVSQNPRHKITKRGQNVTFRCDPISEHNRLYWYRQTLGQGPEFLTYFQNEAQLEKSRLLSDRFSAERPKGSFSTLEIQRTEQGDSAMYLCASSLGVSGDNYGYTFGSGTRLTVV.

The chain couples TRBV19 to TRBJ2-5; 7 bases map to TRBD2. Trimming took 7 bases from V and 2 from J; bases not matched to a gene: 13. In germline, CDR1 is LNHDA, CDR2 SQIVND (reference sequence). The CDR3 covers 16 residues. The CDR3 nucleotides are TGTGCCAGTACCGAAACGGGGGGACTGCTACAAGAGACCCAGTACTTC. Its protein is CASTETGGLLQETQYF.

This chain joins TRBV6-1 and TRBJ2-7; TRBD2 agrees at 8 bases. From germline, CDR1 is MNHNS and CDR2 SASEGT. Germline trimming cut 4 bases from V and 5 bases from J; bases unmatched to any gene: 13. The CDR3 is 16 amino acids. The CDR3 region is CASSVAGPRMVHEQYF. In DNA form, the CDR3 reads TGTGCCAGCAGTGTAGCGGGGCCGCGAATGGTTCACGAGCAGTACTTC.

This clone has just a few counts. This chain connects TRBV3-1 (or the pseudogene TRBV3-2) to TRBJ1-1, with D hard to call. V lost 4 bases and J lost 1, with 10 bases in between. Looked up from germline, CDR1 is LGHDT and CDR2 is YNNKEL (reference sequence). The CDR3 consists of 14 residues. The CDR3 coding sequence is TGTGCCAGCAGCCGACGACAACCGAACACTGAAGCTTTCTTT. It is translated as CASSRRQPNTEAFF.